This passage covers 17 T cell receptor beta chains from one sample sequenced in a study of OX40 agonist ivuxolimab in advanced cancers. Repertoires were generated with immunoSEQ multiplex PCR, while TCRdb's copy carries only in-frame clones and drops some. The data contain roughly 76,000 clones, about 93% of them singletons. Material: CD4+ or CD8+ T cells sorted from blood, obtained in a trial of the OX40 agonist ivuxolimab. The source is an adult with an advanced solid tumor such as melanoma, head and neck, liver or kidney cancer.

This chain connects TRBV5-4 to TRBJ2-1; tentatively, D is TRBD1 (5 bases). Trimming shortened V by 4 bases and J by 5 bases, and 10 bases separated the two germline ends. Germline values: CDR1 SGHNT, CDR2 YYREEE (reference sequence). There are 13 residues in the CDR3. CDR3 residues: CASSAGHNNEQFF. The DNA for the CDR3 is TGTGCCAGCAGCGCCGGACACAACAATGAGCAGTTCTTC.

The chain recombines TRBV11-2 with TRBJ2-7, with 8 bases fitting TRBD2. Germline V gene data show CDR1 as SGHAT and CDR2 as FQNNGV. The junction had 5 bases not matched to a gene; V was cut back by 1 base and J by 3 bases. The CDR3 covers 15 residues. The CDR3 reads CASSLGGGTNYEQYF. The CDR3 region has the DNA TGTGCCAGCAGCTTAGGCGGGGGGACGAACTACGAGCAGTACTTC. The variable domain in full, completed from reference TRBV11-2 and TRBJ2-7, reads EAGVAQSPRYKIIEKRQSVAFWCNPISGHATLYWYQQILGQGPKLLIQFQNNGVVDDSQLPKDRFSAERLKGVDSTLKIQPAKLEDSAVYLCASSLGGGTNYEQYFGPGTRLTVT.

This clone is a singleton in its sample. This chain connects TRBV21-1 to TRBJ2-7; the table's D call of TRBD1 was not tested on the DNA. TRBV21-1 has pseudogene status. The CDR3 covers 19 residues. The CDR3 sequence: CASSKARGRRQGTSHEQYF. The DNA for the CDR3 is TGTGCCAGCAGCAAAGCGCGTGGTCGGAGACAGGGAACCTCCCACGAGCAGTACTTC.

CDR3 sequence reads: CASSQDWGLPSSYEQYF. CDR3 in DNA: TGCGCCAGCAGCCAAGATTGGGGACTTCCTAGCTCCTACGAGCAGTACTTC. J is TRBJ2-7 and V is TRBV4-3; TRBD2 might be the D (6 bases). The CDR3 consists of 17 residues. Per germline, CDR1 LGHNA and CDR2 YSLEER. V shed 0 bases and J shed 0 bases, with 15 bases lying between them.

The chain links TRBV27 to TRBJ1-1, with a weak D call TRBD1 (5 bases). Germline loops: CDR1 MNHEY, CDR2 SMNVEV (reference sequence). There are 15 residues in the CDR3. V was trimmed by 0 bases and J by 1 base, leaving 9 bases between them. The CDR3 spells CASSLSRVSNTEAFF. The CDR3 DNA reads TGTGCCAGCAGTTTATCCAGGGTCTCGAACACTGAAGCTTTCTTT.

The rearrangement joins TRBV2 to TRBJ2-5, with 7 bases fitting TRBD1. Trimming at V came to 8 bases and at J to 2 bases, leaving 5 bases not matched to a gene. Germline CDR1 SNHLY, CDR2 FYNNEI. The CDR3 totals 13 residues. In DNA, the CDR3 is TGTGCCAGCCTTACAGGGGAGCAAGAGACCCAGTACTTC. Protein sequence: CASLTGEQETQYF.

This clone has more than one count but fewer than ten. V and J are TRBV4-1 and TRBJ2-7; tentatively, D is TRBD2 (5 bases). Looked up from germline, CDR1 is MGHRA and CDR2 is YSYEKL. V lost 4 bases and J 1 base, leaving 11 bases between the germline ends. The CDR3 is 14 residues long. Here the CDR3 reads CASSLIEGSYEQYF. The CDR3 coding sequence is TGCGCCAGCAGCCTGATCGAGGGTTCCTACGAGCAGTACTTC.

The genes are TRBV7-9 and TRBJ2-5; 7 positions agree with TRBD2. Trimming at V came to 3 bases and at J to 3 bases, leaving 4 bases not matched to a gene. CDR3 length: 14 residues. CDR1 and CDR2 from the germline V gene are SEHNR and FQNEAQ (reference sequence). The CDR3 region is CASSLGGIKETQYF. In DNA, the CDR3 is TGTGCCAGCAGCTTGGGAGGGATAAAAGAGACCCAGTACTTC.

Note on this clone: Different DNA sequences within this sample yield the same CDR3. The V gene is TRBV9, the J gene TRBJ1-1; D not certain. This CDR3 is built from 13 residues. V was pared by 0 bases and J by 1 base, with 4 bases between. CDR1 and CDR2 (germline): SGDLS, YYNGEE. CDR3 nucleotide sequence: TGTGCCAGCAGCGTAGATAGGAACACTGAAGCTTTCTTT. Protein sequence: CASSVDRNTEAFF.

V and J are TRBV6-1 and TRBJ1-5; D ambiguous. Trimming removed 3 bases at V and 0 bases at J, with 15 bases between. This CDR3 spans 17 amino acids. The germline V gene has CDR1 MNHNS and CDR2 SASEGT. The CDR3 reads CASSEGTDPYSNQPQHF. DNA for the CDR3: TGTGCCAGCAGTGAGGGAACAGATCCATATAGCAATCAGCCCCAGCATTTT.

The genes are TRBV27 and TRBJ1-1; possibly TRBD1 for D (5 bases). Per the germline V gene, CDR1 is MNHEY and CDR2 is SMNVEV (reference sequence). V shed 0 bases and J shed 1 base, with 9 bases lying between them. The CDR3 sequence is 15 residues long. As DNA, the CDR3 is TGTGCCAGCAGTTTATCCTATGGGGCGAACACTGAAGCTTTCTTT. Translated, it gives CASSLSYGANTEAFF.

V usage is TRBV6-5 and J usage is TRBJ1-1; no reliable D call. This CDR3 is 14 amino acids long. Trimming removed 6 bases at V and 1 base at J, with 12 bases between. Germline values: CDR1 MNHEY, CDR2 SVGAGI. DNA of the CDR3: TGTGCCAGCAGCCACCCCTACAGGAACACTGAAGCTTTCTTT. It specifies CASSHPYRNTEAFF.

The chain uses TRBV6-1 and TRBJ1-3; 8 nucleotides agree with TRBD1. Trimming at V came to 6 bases and at J to 4 bases, leaving 8 bases not matched to a gene. The CDR3 runs 15 residues. The germline V gene encodes CDR1 MNHNS and CDR2 SASEGT. The CDR3 loop is CASSYQGAHGNTIYF. The CDR3 nucleotides read TGTGCCAGCAGCTATCAGGGGGCGCACGGAAACACCATATATTTT.

Regarding this clone: Additional DNA sequences in this sample encode the identical CDR3. The CDR3 coding sequence is TGTGCCAGCAGTTTTCTAGGGTTCGCGAACACCGGGGAGCTGTTTTTT. Its protein is CASSFLGFANTGELFF. The chain is built from TRBV27 and TRBJ2-2; D is unresolved. Trimming pared 3 bases from V and 0 bases from J, leaving 11 bases between. The CDR3 sequence is 16 residues long. Germline loops: CDR1 MNHEY, CDR2 SMNVEV (reference sequence).

V is TRBV27 and J is TRBJ2-1; D is unresolved. CDR1 MNHEY and CDR2 SMNVEV come from the germline V gene (reference sequence). Deletions cut 5 bases from V and 0 bases from J, with 2 bases between. CDR3 size: 12 residues. CDR3: CASSRSYNEQFF. The CDR3 DNA sequence: TGTGCCAGCAGTCGCTCCTACAATGAGCAGTTCTTC.

The J gene is TRBJ1-2, the V gene TRBV7-9; 8 nucleotides align to TRBD1. CDR3 length: 12 amino acids. Germline V gene lookup returns CDR1 SEHNR and CDR2 FQNEAQ (reference sequence). After removal of 5 bases from V and 10 bases from J, the junction contained 6 bases not matched to a gene. CDR3 amino acids: CASSMGQAFYTF. The CDR3 DNA sequence: TGTGCCAGCAGCATGGGACAGGCTTTCTACACCTTC.

CDR3 DNA sequence: TGTGCTAGTGGTTTGGTAGAGGGACACGCGAACACTGAAGCTTTCTTT. Translated: CASGLVEGHANTEAFF. V and J are TRBV12-5 and TRBJ1-1; tentative D call: TRBD1 (6 bases). The germline CDR1 and CDR2 sequences are LGHNT and FRNRAP. The V end lost 0 bases, the J end lost 1 base, and 12 bases lay between the germline ends. CDR3 length equals 16 residues.